This T cell receptor beta chain was found in a study of blood T cell repertoires in COVID-19. Germline CDR1 is LGHNA and CDR2 is YSLEER. After removal of 5 bases from V and 3 bases from J, the junction contained 9 bases not matched to a gene. The CDR3 runs 15 residues. Profiling relied on immunoSEQ multiplex PCR, and the TCRdb table lists in-frame clones only, not all of them. The sample shows about 210,000 clones, under 90% of them seen only once. This clone was counted many times. The sequencing input was PBMCs or T cells enriched from blood (not recorded which). The TCR comes from a woman in her forties or fifties with acute COVID-19. This chain uses TRBV4-3 with TRBJ2-7, with 8 bases lining up with TRBD2. The CDR3 sequence is CASSVGGLAGYEQYF. CDR3 nucleotides: TGCGCCAGCAGCGTAGGAGGGCTAGCGGGCTACGAGCAGTACTTC.